Presented here are 26 T cell receptor beta chains from one specimen sequenced in a study of graft-versus-host responses after intestinal transplantation. These receptors' antigens are unknown. This table comes from immunoSEQ multiplex PCR, and its TCRdb copy is limited to in-frame clones, with some not included. This sample has approximately 92,000 clones, with around nine tenths found just once. The sample was unstimulated CD8+ T cells sorted from spleen or lymph node cells, taken before intestinal transplant. These receptors all stem from a human donor who received an intestinal transplant.

The chain is built from TRBV7-2 and TRBJ1-1, with no clear D. The germline V and J ends were trimmed by 1 base and 3 bases, with 12 bases remaining between them. CDR1 and CDR2 from the germline V gene are SGHTA and FQGNSA. This CDR3 spans 15 amino acids. CDR3 residues: CASSLVGVLDTEAFF. The CDR3 bases are TGTGCCAGCAGCTTAGTAGGAGTGTTGGACACTGAAGCTTTCTTT.

This chain connects TRBV5-4 to TRBJ1-2; the match to TRBD1 covers 8 bases. V was clipped by 0 bases and J by 6 bases; unmatched bases: 4. Germline lookup yields CDR1 SGHNT and CDR2 YYREEE (reference sequence). There are 14 residues in the CDR3. CDR3 in amino acids: CASSLGQGMNGYTF. The CDR3 bases are TGTGCCAGCAGCTTGGGACAGGGGATGAATGGCTACACCTTC.

The rearrangement joins TRBV5-1 to TRBJ2-5; D may be TRBD2 (5 bases). V was trimmed by 4 bases and J by 2 bases, leaving 12 bases between them. In germline, CDR1 is SGHRS, CDR2 YFSETQ. This CDR3 has 14 residues. CDR3 nucleotide sequence: TGCGCCAGCAGCCGGCCCGACTATCAAGAGACCCAGTACTTC. Translating gives CASSRPDYQETQYF. Drawing the rest from reference TRBV5-1 and TRBJ2-5, the complete variable domain is KAGVTQTPRYLIKTRGQQVTLSCSPISGHRSVSWYQQTPGQGLQFLFEYFSETQRNKGNFPGRFSGRQFSNSRSEMNVSTLELGDSALYLCASSRPDYQETQYFGPGTRLLVL.

The J gene is TRBJ2-3, the V gene TRBV11-3; tentatively, D is TRBD2 (5 bases). Trimming stripped 2 bases from V and 4 bases from J, with 10 bases between. The germline gives CDR1 SGHNT, CDR2 YENEEA. The CDR3 has 14 residues. CDR3 in amino acids: CASSLFEGPDTQYF. In DNA, the CDR3 is TGTGCCAGCAGCTTATTTGAGGGCCCAGATACGCAGTATTTT.

This clone has a single count. The CDR3 loop is CASSGEPGYEQFF. The DNA for the CDR3 is TGTGCCAGCAGCGGCGAACCGGGCTACGAGCAGTTCTTC. The chain recombines TRBV7-9 with TRBJ2-1; D remains ambiguous. The germline gives CDR1 SEHNR, CDR2 FQNEAQ (reference sequence). CDR3 length: 13 residues. The germline V and J ends were trimmed by 5 bases and 10 bases, with 15 bases remaining between them.

The rearrangement joins TRBV7-9 to TRBJ2-7, with TRBD1 as a possible D gene (6 bases). Germline V CDR1 and CDR2: SEHNR, FQNEAQ (reference sequence). CDR3 size: 15 residues. V lost 6 bases, J lost 5 bases, and 20 bases lay in between. The CDR3 sequence is CASRPTGTMNNEQYF. The CDR3 nucleotides are TGTGCCAGCAGACCTACCGGGACAATGAACAACGAGCAGTACTTC.

J is TRBJ2-3 and V is TRBV7-6; TRBD2 matches at 9 bases. CDR3 length: 16 residues. The V and J ends lost 4 bases and 2 bases, in that order; junction bases with no gene match: 7. Per the germline V gene, CDR1 is SGHVS and CDR2 is FNYEAQ. CDR3 residues: CASSSRLADVTDTQYF. As DNA, the CDR3 is TGTGCCAGCAGCTCTAGACTAGCGGACGTCACAGATACGCAGTATTTT.

The chain employs TRBV4-1 and TRBJ2-7, with D unresolved. This CDR3 region has 14 residues. CDR1 and CDR2 from the germline V gene are MGHRA and YSYEKL. V lost 0 bases and J 0 bases, leaving 6 bases between the germline ends. CDR3 loop: CASSQETDSYEQYF. DNA of the CDR3: TGCGCCAGCAGCCAAGAAACGGACTCCTACGAGCAGTACTTC.

The gene calls are TRBV9 and TRBJ1-2; D gene ambiguous. Germline V CDR1 and CDR2: SGDLS, YYNGEE. The germline V and J ends were trimmed by 2 bases and 6 bases, with 11 bases remaining between them. This CDR3 contains 13 residues. The CDR3 nucleotides read TGTGCCAGCAGCGTTTGGATTAAGGATGGCTACACCTTC. As protein: CASSVWIKDGYTF.

The chain recombines TRBV11-2 with TRBJ2-2; unclear D gene. Germline CDR1 reads SGHAT; CDR2 reads FQNNGV. The ends were cut back, 3 bases at V and 9 bases at J, with 11 bases in the middle. The CDR3 covers 13 residues. The CDR3 sequence: CASSLVGSRELFF. DNA for the CDR3: TGTGCCAGCAGCTTGGTCGGATCCAGGGAGCTGTTTTTT. Full variable domain (outside the CDR3, taken from reference TRBV11-2 and TRBJ2-2): EAGVAQSPRYKIIEKRQSVAFWCNPISGHATLYWYQQILGQGPKLLIQFQNNGVVDDSQLPKDRFSAERLKGVDSTLKIQPAKLEDSAVYLCASSLVGSRELFFGEGSRLTVL.

The chain uses TRBV4-1 and TRBJ1-3; D gene ambiguous. The CDR3 loop spans 15 amino acids. Trimming left V 0 bases short and J 7 bases short, with 13 bases between. Germline V lookup: CDR1 MGHRA, CDR2 YSYEKL. DNA of the CDR3: TGCGCCAGCAGCCAAGATCCGGGGTTTGGGAACACCATATATTTT. Translation: CASSQDPGFGNTIYF.

DNA for the CDR3: TGCGCCAGCAACCGACGAGAGGCGGGTTACAATGAGCAGTTCTTC. This encodes CASNRREAGYNEQFF. J is TRBJ2-1 and V is TRBV5-1; possibly TRBD2 for D (5 bases). CDR3 length: 15 residues. The germline V and J ends were trimmed by 6 bases and 4 bases, with 17 bases remaining between them. Germline-derived CDR1 and CDR2 are SGHRS and YFSETQ.

This clone was seen just once. The rearrangement uses TRBV6-1 and TRBJ1-2; 9 positions agree with TRBD1. The trim removed 6 bases at V and 5 bases at J, leaving 10 bases unmatched. This CDR3 has 15 amino acids. Germline V gene data show CDR1 as MNHNS and CDR2 as SASEGT. The DNA of the CDR3 is TGTGCCAGCAGCTTGGGACAGGGATTTTGGTATGGCTACACCTTC. Its translation: CASSLGQGFWYGYTF.

The chain has TRBV10-2 and TRBJ2-2; TRBD2 matches 11 bases. Germline CDR1 reads WSHSY; CDR2 reads SAAADI. The trim removed 4 bases at V and 1 base at J, leaving 5 bases unmatched. The CDR3 runs to 17 residues. This CDR3 is CASSGLAGGRNTGELFF. CDR3 bases: TGCGCCAGCAGTGGGTTAGCGGGGGGGAGGAACACCGGGGAGCTGTTTTTT.

In DNA, the CDR3 is TGTGCCAGCAGCTTGGGGAGGACTGAAGCTTTCTTT. It encodes CASSLGRTEAFF. This chain joins TRBV5-6 and TRBJ1-1; D call uncertain. V was cut by 0 bases and J by 5 bases, with 5 bases left in between. CDR1 is SGHDT and CDR2 is YYEEEE in the germline V gene. The CDR3 totals 12 residues.

This clone came up a few times. The chain couples TRBV6-5 to TRBJ1-6, with D unclear. Trimming removed 1 base at V and 4 bases at J, with 8 bases between. Germline values: CDR1 MNHEY, CDR2 SVGAGI. This CDR3 spans 15 amino acids. Here the CDR3 reads CASSYWTDYNSPLHF. CDR3 nucleotide sequence: TGTGCCAGCAGTTACTGGACCGATTATAATTCACCCCTCCACTTT.

This clone was seen more than once but under ten times. The gene calls are TRBV19 and TRBJ1-6, with D maybe TRBD1 (5 bases). The CDR3 has 15 amino acids. Germline-derived CDR1 and CDR2 are LNHDA and SQIVND (reference sequence). V was shortened by 3 bases and J by 6 bases, with 12 bases between the two germline ends. The CDR3, as DNA: TGTGCCAGTAGTATCCAGGGAAGCGGTAATTCACCCCTCCACTTT. Its protein is CASSIQGSGNSPLHF.

The rearrangement uses TRBV30 and TRBJ2-2, with D perhaps matching TRBD2 (5 bases). Germline assignment: CDR1 GTSNPN and CDR2 SVGIG (reference sequence). V was clipped by 0 bases and J by 6 bases, with 8 bases between them. CDR3 length equals 13 residues. The CDR3 sequence is CAWSVWGAGELFF. CDR3 nucleotide sequence: TGTGCCTGGAGTGTATGGGGAGCCGGGGAGCTGTTTTTT.

This clone was detected only once. The chain links TRBV5-1 to TRBJ2-1; D ambiguous. The germline V and J ends were trimmed by 4 bases and 6 bases, with 17 bases remaining between them. CDR3 length: 15 residues. Germline CDR1 reads SGHRS; CDR2 reads YFSETQ. This CDR3 reads CASSTYPIIVNEQFF. As DNA, the CDR3 is TGCGCCAGCAGCACGTACCCAATTATAGTCAATGAGCAGTTCTTC.

The chain has TRBV10-2 and TRBJ2-7; D may be TRBD1 or TRBD2 (5 bases each). The CDR3 is 16 residues long. Trimming pared 0 bases from V and 5 bases from J, leaving 17 bases between. In germline, CDR1 is WSHSY, CDR2 SAAADI. As DNA, the CDR3 is TGCGCCAGCAGTGAGTCGGGGACGACACTAGAAAACGAGCAGTACTTC. Translated, it gives CASSESGTTLENEQYF.

This clone has just one count. The V call is TRBV19, the J call TRBJ2-7; 8 nucleotides match TRBD1. The V gene's germline CDR1 is LNHDA and CDR2 SQIVND (reference sequence). The CDR3 runs to 14 residues. With 5 bases clipped from V and 4 bases from J, the junction kept 7 bases outside the gene matches. The CDR3: CASSLGQGPYEQYF. Here the CDR3 DNA reads TGTGCCAGTAGTTTAGGACAGGGCCCATACGAGCAGTACTTC.

This chain uses TRBV2 with TRBJ1-1; D is undetermined. V was cut by 3 bases and J by 7 bases, with 15 bases left in between. CDR3 length: 14 residues. Germline CDR1 reads SNHLY; CDR2 reads FYNNEI. The CDR3 reads CASSDMQSRIEAFF. Written as DNA, the CDR3 is TGTGCCAGCAGTGATATGCAGAGTAGGATTGAAGCTTTCTTT.

This clone appeared a single time. The chain couples TRBV10-2 to TRBJ1-6, with a possible D match to TRBD1 (5 bases). V was clipped by 4 bases and J by 4 bases, with 14 bases between them. CDR1 and CDR2 (germline): WSHSY, SAAADI. The CDR3 runs 16 residues. CDR3 DNA sequence: TGCGCCAGCAGTGCGGACACCCGCGAGTATAATTCACCCCTCCACTTT. Translation: CASSADTREYNSPLHF.

This clone was counted only a few times. This chain links TRBV11-2 with TRBJ2-7; 9 bases line up with TRBD2. The CDR3 has 17 residues. Germline V CDR1 and CDR2: SGHAT, FQNNGV. Losses at the gene ends were 5 bases for V and 4 bases for J; bases not matched to a gene: 15. This chain's CDR3 is CASSGFFGGRGGYEQYF. The CDR3 bases are TGTGCCAGCAGCGGATTCTTCGGCGGGAGGGGTGGGTACGAGCAGTACTTC. The full variable domain, with the rest looked up from reference TRBV11-2 and TRBJ2-7, is EAGVAQSPRYKIIEKRQSVAFWCNPISGHATLYWYQQILGQGPKLLIQFQNNGVVDDSQLPKDRFSAERLKGVDSTLKIQPAKLEDSAVYLCASSGFFGGRGGYEQYFGPGTRLTVT.

This clone was seen a single time. The V call is TRBV30, the J call TRBJ2-5, with 12 bases aligning to TRBD1. The CDR3 spans 14 residues. Germline V gene lookup returns CDR1 GTSNPN and CDR2 SVGIG (reference sequence). The J segment lost 5 bases and the V segment lost 5 bases, leaving 6 bases of the junction unmatched. Here the CDR3 DNA reads TGTGCCTGGGGGACAGGGGGCGACCGGGAGACCCAGTACTTC. Its protein product is CAWGTGGDRETQYF.

The chain has TRBV29-1 and TRBJ2-1; D gene unclear. CDR3 length: 11 residues. V lost 4 bases to trimming and J lost 6 bases, with 7 bases between them. The germline gives CDR1 SQVTM, CDR2 ANQGSEA. CDR3 sequence: CSVVSSNEQFF. CDR3 in DNA: TGCAGCGTTGTATCCAGCAATGAGCAGTTCTTC.